This T cell receptor beta chain was sequenced for a study of blood T cell repertoires in COVID-19. In the authors' workflow: Estimated nucleated cell counts came from reference gene primer amplification. Sequenced by immunoSEQ multiplex PCR; TCRdb stores in-frame clones only, minus some. Clone size and the V and J calls come from that table; the DNA yielded D and trimming. The sample consists of some 220,000 clones, roughly 85% of them appearing once. This clone has only one observation. The V gene's germline CDR1 is SEHNR and CDR2 FQNEAQ (reference sequence). The V end was cut by 4 bases, the J end by 0 bases, with 13 bases between. This CDR3 contains 16 residues.

This TCR came from a woman aged 70 to 79 with COVID-19, enrolled during active disease. The specimen was peripheral blood. The V call is TRBV7-9, the J call TRBJ1-3; D perhaps matches TRBD1 (5 bases). In nucleotides, the CDR3 is TGTGCCAGCAGCTCCCGGGGGGGAAGCTCTGGAAACACCATATATTTT. The encoded protein is CASSSRGGSSGNTIYF.